Here is one TCR beta chain with its context. These data belong to a study of shared clonotypes between healthy human individuals. Produced via immunoSEQ multiplex PCR; TCRdb's table is partial and in-frame only. Of roughly 1,100,000 clones in the sample, approximately 76% were seen once. The CDR3 consists of 16 residues. CDR1 KGHSH and CDR2 LQKENI come from the germline V gene. V was pared by 3 bases and J by 7 bases, with 11 bases of the junction left unmatched. V gene TRBV18 combines with J gene TRBJ2-1, with 8 bases identical to TRBD1. This clonotype was sampled from a man between 18 and 29 years old in good health. The sequencing input was memory CD4+ T cells sorted from blood. Documented subset: CD45RA-negative fraction. CDR3 loop: CASSPYSGTGVNEQFF. CDR3 coding DNA: TGTGCCAGCTCACCCTACTCCGGGACAGGTGTTAATGAGCAGTTCTTC.